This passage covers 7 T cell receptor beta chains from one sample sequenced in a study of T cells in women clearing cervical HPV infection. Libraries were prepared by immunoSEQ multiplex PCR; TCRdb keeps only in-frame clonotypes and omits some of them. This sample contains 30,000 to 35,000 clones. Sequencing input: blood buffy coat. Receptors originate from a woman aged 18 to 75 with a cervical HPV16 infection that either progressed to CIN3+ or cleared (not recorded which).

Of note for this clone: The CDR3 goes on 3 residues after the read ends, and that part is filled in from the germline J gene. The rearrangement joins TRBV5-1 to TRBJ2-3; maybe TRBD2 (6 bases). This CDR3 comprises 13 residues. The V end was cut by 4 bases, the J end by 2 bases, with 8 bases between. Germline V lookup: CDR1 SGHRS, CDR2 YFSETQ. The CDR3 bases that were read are TGCGCCAGCAGCGGGGGGTTCACAGATACG. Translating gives CASSGGFTDT. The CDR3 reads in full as CASSGGFTDTQYF.

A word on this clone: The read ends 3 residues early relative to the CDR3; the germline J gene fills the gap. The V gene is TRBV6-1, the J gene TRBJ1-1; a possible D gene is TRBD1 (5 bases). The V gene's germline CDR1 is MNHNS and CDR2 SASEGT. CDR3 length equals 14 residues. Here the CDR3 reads CASSEAGGEEKAFF. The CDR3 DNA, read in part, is TGTGCCAGCAGTGAAGCGGGAGGGGAGGAAAAA.

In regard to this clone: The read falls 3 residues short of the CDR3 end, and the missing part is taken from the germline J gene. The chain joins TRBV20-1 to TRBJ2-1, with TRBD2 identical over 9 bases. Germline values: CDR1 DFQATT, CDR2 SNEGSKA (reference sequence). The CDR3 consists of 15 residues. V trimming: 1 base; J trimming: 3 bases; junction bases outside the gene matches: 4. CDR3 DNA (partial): TGCAGTGCTAGAGTTAGCGGGAGCTTCTACAATGAG. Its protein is CSARVSGSFYNE. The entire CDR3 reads CSARVSGSFYNEQFF.

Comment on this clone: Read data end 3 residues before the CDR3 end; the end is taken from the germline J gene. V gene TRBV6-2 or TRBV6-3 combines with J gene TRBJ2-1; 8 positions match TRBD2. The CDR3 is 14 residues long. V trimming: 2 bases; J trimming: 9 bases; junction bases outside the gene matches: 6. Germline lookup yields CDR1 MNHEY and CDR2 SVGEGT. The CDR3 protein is CASSYRTSSGEQFF. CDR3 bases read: TGTGCCAGCAGTTACCGGACTAGCTCTGGTGAG.

CDR3 amino acids: CASSLRAFYEQYF. Incomplete CDR3 DNA: TGTGCCAGTAGTCTGCGGGCTTTCTACGAG. This chain joins TRBV19 and TRBJ2-7; the D gene is possibly TRBD2 (5 bases). The CDR3 extends 3 residues past the end of the read, so its final part is completed from the germline J gene. Germline V gene data show CDR1 as LNHDA and CDR2 as SQIVND (reference sequence). CDR3 length: 13 residues. The V end was cut by 5 bases, the J end by 3 bases, with 11 bases between.

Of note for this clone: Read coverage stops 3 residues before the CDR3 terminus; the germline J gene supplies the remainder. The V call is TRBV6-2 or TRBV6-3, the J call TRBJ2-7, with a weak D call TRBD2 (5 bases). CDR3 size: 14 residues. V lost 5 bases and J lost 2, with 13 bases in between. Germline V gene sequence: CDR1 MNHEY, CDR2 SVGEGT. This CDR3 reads CASSPLGATYEQYF. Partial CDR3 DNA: TGTGCCAGCAGTCCACTAGGAGCAACCTACGAG.

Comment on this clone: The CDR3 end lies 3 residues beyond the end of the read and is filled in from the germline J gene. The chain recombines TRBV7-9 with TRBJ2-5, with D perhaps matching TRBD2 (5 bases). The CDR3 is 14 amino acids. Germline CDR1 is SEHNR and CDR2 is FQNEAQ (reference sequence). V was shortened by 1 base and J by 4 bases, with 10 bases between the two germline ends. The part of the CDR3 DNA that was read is TGTGCCAGCAGCTTAGAGCGAGGAGGAGAGACC. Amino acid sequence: CASSLERGGET. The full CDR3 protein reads CASSLERGGETQYF.